This TCR beta chain was profiled in a study of blood T cell repertoires in COVID-19. In the study overall: The cDNA or gDNA used as material had been derived from T cells, B-cell-depleted T cells, or PBMCs.

CDR3 length: 12 amino acids. Per germline, CDR1 SGHTA and CDR2 FQGNSA. The ends lost 5 bases at V and 7 bases at J; junction bases unmatched: 4. Using immunoSEQ multiplex PCR, the repertoire was profiled, and TCRdb retains in-frame clones only, with some absent. In the table there are approximately 160,000 clones, about 88% of which are singletons. V usage is TRBV7-2 and J usage is TRBJ1-2; 7 nucleotides align to TRBD1. Material for sequencing was peripheral blood. The sequence derives from a man aged 55 to 69 with active or convalescent COVID-19. CDR3: CASSLRTGGYTF. CDR3 nucleotide sequence: TGTGCCAGCAGCCTCCGGACAGGTGGCTACACCTTC.